A selection of T cell receptor beta chains follows, all from one sample in a study of identifying expanded T cells in peripheral blood. Here immunoSEQ multiplex PCR was the method, and the copy in TCRdb shows in-frame clones only, minus some. The data contain approximately 90,000 clones, around nine tenths of them singletons. Sequencing was done on a sample of blood. The source is a person aged 18 to 70 in good health. CDR3s include the opening cysteine and the closing phenylalanine or tryptophan. Fields, in order: V gene, J gene, clone size, D gene, CDR3 protein, CDR3 DNA. A D gene is named only where the DNA matches it firmly. Part of the rows lack a size; the others show once, few, many or a class for expanded clones.

v_gene: TRBV14; j_gene: TRBJ1-5; abundance: few; d_gene: .; CDR3aa: CASSQVLGRAEDNNQPQHF; CDR3nt: TGTGCCAGCAGCCAAGTCTTGGGCAGGGCGGAAGATAACAATCAGCCCCAGCATTTT
v_gene: TRBV6-5; j_gene: TRBJ1-1; abundance: .; d_gene: .; CDR3aa: CASSSRLMNTEAFF; CDR3nt: TGTGCCAGCAGTTCTAGACTGATGAACACTGAAGCTTTCTTT
v_gene: TRBV6-6; j_gene: TRBJ1-6; abundance: .; d_gene: TRBD1; CDR3aa: CASSYSRDRNSPLHF; CDR3nt: TGTGCCAGCAGTTACTCGAGGGACAGGAATTCACCCCTCCACTTT
v_gene: TRBV11-2; j_gene: TRBJ1-2; abundance: .; d_gene: TRBD1; CDR3aa: CASSQTWETGGYGYTF; CDR3nt: TGTGCCAGCAGCCAAACGTGGGAAACAGGGGGCTATGGCTACACCTTC
v_gene: TRBV28; j_gene: TRBJ2-7; abundance: .; d_gene: TRBD2; CDR3aa: CASKAGLAGAPYEQYF; CDR3nt: TGTGCCAGCAAAGCCGGACTAGCGGGAGCCCCCTACGAGCAGTACTTC
v_gene: TRBV5-1; j_gene: TRBJ2-3; abundance: .; d_gene: .; CDR3aa: CASSSGQNTDTQYF; CDR3nt: TGCGCCAGCAGCTCCGGACAGAACACAGATACGCAGTATTTT
v_gene: TRBV4-1; j_gene: TRBJ2-1; abundance: .; d_gene: TRBD1; CDR3aa: CASSRPPQGANEQFF; CDR3nt: TGCGCCAGCAGCCGTCCCCCCCAGGGGGCCAATGAGCAGTTCTTC
v_gene: TRBV5-1; j_gene: TRBJ1-3; abundance: .; d_gene: .; CDR3aa: CASSLVMLGGSGNSGNTIYF; CDR3nt: TGCGCCAGCAGCTTGGTGATGCTAGGAGGTTCTGGAAACTCTGGAAACACCATATATTTT
v_gene: TRBV7-9; j_gene: TRBJ2-7; abundance: many; d_gene: .; CDR3aa: CASSLGGNYYEQYF; CDR3nt: TGTGCCAGCAGCTTAGGTGGAAATTACTACGAGCAGTACTTC
v_gene: TRBV10-3; j_gene: TRBJ2-5; abundance: .; d_gene: .; CDR3aa: CAISDAGDMQETQYF; CDR3nt: TGTGCCATCAGTGACGCAGGGGACATGCAAGAGACCCAGTACTTC